These T cell receptor beta chains were read from a single sample in a study of Tregs in tolerant kidney transplant recipients. TCRdb's copy holds only in-frame clones and misses some; the assay was immunoSEQ multiplex PCR. This sample yields approximately 60,000 clones, of which approximately 87% are seen a single time; 3.5% to 4% belongs to the top ten. Sequenced here: CD4+ T cells from blood (PBMCs), sampled 6 months after the transplant. Source of these receptors: a human patient who received a combined kidney and bone marrow transplant. The T cells may come from the graft donor. CDR3s include the opening cysteine and the closing phenylalanine or tryptophan. Fields, in order: V gene, J gene, D gene, clone size, CDR3 protein, CDR3 DNA. A D gene is named only where the DNA matches it firmly. Only part of the rows carry a size: once, few, many, or a class if the clone is expanded.

TRBV25-1	TRBJ2-7	TRBD2	.	CASSRISGGLYYEQYF	TGTGCCAGCAGTCGGATTAGCGGGGGCCTTTACTACGAGCAGTACTTC
TRBV11-3	TRBJ2-1	TRBD2	.	CASSRLAGTYNEQFF	TGTGCCAGCAGCCGGCTAGCGGGGACCTACAATGAGCAGTTCTTC
TRBV4-2	TRBJ1-2	.	.	CASSQDRAGYGYTF	TGTGCCAGCAGCCAAGACAGGGCCGGCTATGGCTACACCTTC
TRBV28	TRBJ1-2	TRBD1	once	CASRFGTGNGYTF	TGTGCCAGCAGATTTGGGACAGGGAATGGCTACACCTTC
TRBV27	TRBJ2-1	.	.	CASSLGRGSYNEQFF	TGTGCCAGCAGTTTAGGCAGGGGATCCTACAATGAGCAGTTCTTC
TRBV30	TRBJ2-1	TRBD1	.	CAWSYGDRGFDEQFF	TGTGCCTGGAGTTACGGGGACAGGGGGTTTGATGAGCAGTTCTTC
TRBV27	TRBJ2-7	TRBD2	.	CASSLRGGFDEQYF	TGTGCCAGCAGTCTCCGGGGAGGGTTTGACGAGCAGTACTTC
TRBV7-2	TRBJ2-7	TRBD2	.	CASSRTSALPRQYF	TGTGCCAGCAGTCGGACTAGCGCGTTACCACGGCAGTACTTC
TRBV5-1	TRBJ1-2	TRBD1	.	CASSPTGTGFLNYGYTF	TGCGCCAGCAGCCCCACCGGGACAGGGTTCCTAAACTATGGCTACACCTTC
TRBV18	TRBJ2-3	TRBD1	.	CASSPLGQGSDTQYF	TGTGCCAGCTCACCATTAGGACAGGGGTCAGATACGCAGTATTTT
TRBV5-5	TRBJ2-1	.	.	CASSFRGASYNEQFF	TGTGCCAGCAGCTTTCGGGGGGCCTCCTACAATGAGCAGTTCTTC
TRBV25-1	TRBJ2-3	TRBD1	once	CASRGQLRTDTQYF	TGTGCCAGCAGGGGACAGCTTAGGACAGATACGCAGTATTTT
TRBV27	TRBJ1-5	TRBD1	.	CASRLQGTYSNQPQHF	TGTGCCAGCAGGTTACAGGGGACCTATAGCAATCAGCCCCAGCATTTT
TRBV19	TRBJ1-3	.	.	CASSYDTRGNTIYF	TGTGCCAGTAGTTACGACACCCGGGGAAACACCATATATTTT